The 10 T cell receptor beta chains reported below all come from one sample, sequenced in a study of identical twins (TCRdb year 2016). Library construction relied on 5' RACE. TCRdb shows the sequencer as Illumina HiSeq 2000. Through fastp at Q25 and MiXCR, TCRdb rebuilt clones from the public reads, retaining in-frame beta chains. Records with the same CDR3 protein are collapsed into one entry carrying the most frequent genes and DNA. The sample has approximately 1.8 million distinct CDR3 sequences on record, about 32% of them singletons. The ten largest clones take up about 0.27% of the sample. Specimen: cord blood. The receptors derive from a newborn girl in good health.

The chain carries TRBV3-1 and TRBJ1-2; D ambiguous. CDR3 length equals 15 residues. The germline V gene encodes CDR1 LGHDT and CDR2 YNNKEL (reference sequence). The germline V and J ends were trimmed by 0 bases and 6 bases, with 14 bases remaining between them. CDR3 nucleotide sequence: TGTGCCAGCAGCCAAGACGTCGGCAGCTTTAATGGCTACACCTTC. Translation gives CASSQDVGSFNGYTF.

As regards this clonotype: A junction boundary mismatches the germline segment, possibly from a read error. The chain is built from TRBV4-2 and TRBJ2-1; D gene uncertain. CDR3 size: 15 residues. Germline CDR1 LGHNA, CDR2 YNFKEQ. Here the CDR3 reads CAGSQDRTTWNEQFF. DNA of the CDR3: TGTGCCGGCAGCCAAGATCGGACCACCTGGAATGAGCAGTTCTTC.

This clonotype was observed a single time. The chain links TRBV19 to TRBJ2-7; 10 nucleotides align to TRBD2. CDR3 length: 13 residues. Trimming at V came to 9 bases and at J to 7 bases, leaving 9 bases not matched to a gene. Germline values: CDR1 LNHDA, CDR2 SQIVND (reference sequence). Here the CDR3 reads CASGLAVYNEQYF. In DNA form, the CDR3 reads TGTGCCAGCGGACTAGCGGTTTACAATGAGCAGTACTTC.

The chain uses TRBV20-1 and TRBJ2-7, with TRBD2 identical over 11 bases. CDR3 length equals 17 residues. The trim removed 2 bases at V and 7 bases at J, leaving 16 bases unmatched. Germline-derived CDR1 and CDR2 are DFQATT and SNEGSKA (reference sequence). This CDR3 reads CSARPTSGESSYNEQYF. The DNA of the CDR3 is TGCAGTGCTAGACCGACTAGCGGGGAATCCTCCTACAATGAGCAGTACTTC.

The CDR3 protein is CSAGRGVETQFF. CDR3 DNA: TGCAGTGCTGGCAGGGGTGTGGAGACCCAGTTCTTC. The chain combines TRBV20-1 with TRBJ2-1; possible D gene TRBD1, 6 bases. The ends were cut back, 5 bases at V and 13 bases at J, with 18 bases in the middle. The CDR3 runs 12 residues. Germline V gene sequence: CDR1 DFQATT, CDR2 SNEGSKA (reference sequence).

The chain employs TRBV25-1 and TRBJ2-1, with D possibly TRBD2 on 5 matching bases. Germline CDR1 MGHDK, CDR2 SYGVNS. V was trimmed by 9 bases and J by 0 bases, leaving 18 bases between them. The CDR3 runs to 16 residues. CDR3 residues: CARGPGVLSSYNEQFF. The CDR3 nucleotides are TGTGCCAGAGGACCCGGGGTCCTAAGCTCCTACAATGAGCAGTTCTTC.

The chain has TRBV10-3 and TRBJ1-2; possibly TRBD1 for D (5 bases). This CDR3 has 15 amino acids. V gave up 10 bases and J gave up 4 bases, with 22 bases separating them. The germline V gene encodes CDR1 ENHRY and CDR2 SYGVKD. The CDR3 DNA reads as TGTGCCACCGGGTCTCCTTGGAGGGGTGGCTATGGCTACACCTTC. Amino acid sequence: CATGSPWRGGYGYTF.

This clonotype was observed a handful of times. The CDR3 spells CASSPTGSRSSYEQYF. Here the CDR3 DNA reads TGTGCCAGCAGTCCAACAGGGTCCCGTAGCTCCTACGAGCAGTACTTC. The chain carries TRBV6-5 and TRBJ2-7; possible D gene TRBD1, 6 bases. With 5 bases removed from V and 0 bases from J, the gap between germline ends came to 17 bases. This CDR3 is 16 amino acids long. Germline CDR1 reads MNHEY; CDR2 reads SVGAGI.

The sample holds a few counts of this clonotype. The CDR3 here is CATSDFGLADNEQYF. The CDR3 DNA reads as TGTGCCACCAGTGATTTCGGACTAGCGGACAATGAGCAGTACTTC. The V gene is TRBV24-1, the J gene TRBJ2-1, with TRBD2 matching over 10 bases. The J call is in doubt because the DNA end fits TRBJ2-7 better. The CDR3 loop spans 15 amino acids. Germline assignment: CDR1 KGHDR and CDR2 SFDVKD.

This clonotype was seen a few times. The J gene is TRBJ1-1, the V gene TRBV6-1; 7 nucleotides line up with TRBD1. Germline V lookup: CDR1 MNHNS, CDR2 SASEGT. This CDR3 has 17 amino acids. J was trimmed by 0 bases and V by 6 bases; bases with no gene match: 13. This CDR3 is CASSHPGTAIMNTEAFF. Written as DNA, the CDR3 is TGTGCCAGCAGCCACCCCGGGACAGCCATCATGAACACTGAAGCTTTCTTT.